Included here is one T cell receptor beta chain sequence, with context. Its matching antigen is unknown. The repertoire was sequenced with immunoSEQ multiplex PCR; TCRdb's copy has only in-frame clones and lacks some. Here the sample spans 100,000 or so clones, 85% to 90% being singletons. The data were obtained in a study of T cell responses to AZD1222 COVID-19 vaccine. Turning to the study itself: The analysis combined second doses at about 4 or about 12 weeks. Study outcomes and limitations: Among AZD1222 vaccinees, only 5 to 7 were seropositive at baseline. CD4 TCRs linked to vaccination spanned spike, dominating at 160-218 and 743-854.

In germline, CDR1 is MNHEY, CDR2 SVGAGI. The ends were cut back, 2 bases at V and 9 bases at J, with 12 bases in the middle. CDR3 length equals 13 residues. The sample consisted of peripheral blood, taken on day 0 of AZD1222 vaccination. This clonotype was sampled from an adult in good health. The rearrangement uses TRBV6-5 and TRBJ2-3, with D possibly being TRBD2 (5 bases). In nucleotides, the CDR3 is TGTGCCAGCAGTTACCCCCAAGGCGGGACGCAGTATTTT. Its protein product is CASSYPQGGTQYF.